This passage covers 9 T cell receptor beta chains from one sample sequenced in a study of T cell responses to AZD1222 COVID-19 vaccine (dated by TCRdb to the early 2020s). The library was obtained by the immunoSEQ multiplex PCR assay. The table comes from immuneACCESS by way of TCRdb, which keeps in-frame sequences with V and J called. Part of the clones is missing from these tables; in studies checked, under half for an unresolved V gene and the rest for unknown reasons. The sample table contains under 90,000 clones; only one count was recorded for approximately 83% of them. The top ten clonotypes cover 8% to 13% of the sample. The time point label here, explained by the study, means: about 28 days (+/-7) after the second vaccine dose. The sample was peripheral blood, taken 28 days after the second AZD1222 dose. The receptor set was obtained from an adult who received the AZD1222 COVID-19 vaccine.

The CDR3 sequence: CASSITGHYGYTF. The CDR3 region has the DNA TGTGCCAGTAGTATAACAGGACACTATGGCTACACCTTC. V usage is TRBV19 and J usage is TRBJ1-2; possible D gene TRBD1, 5 bases. Trimming removed 2 bases from V and 3 bases from J, with 7 bases in between. CDR3 length equals 13 residues. In germline, CDR1 is LNHDA, CDR2 SQIVND (reference sequence). The full variable domain, in which reference TRBV19 and TRBJ1-2 provide the parts outside the CDR3, is DGGITQSPKYLFRKEGQNVTLSCEQNLNHDAMYWYRQDPGQGLRLIYYSQIVNDFQKGDIAEGYSVSREKKESFPLTVTSAQKNPTAFYLCASSITGHYGYTFGSGTRLTVV.

This chain uses TRBV28 with TRBJ2-1; D is undetermined. The CDR3 contains 11 residues. Trimming pared 2 bases from V and 10 bases from J, leaving 6 bases between. Germline assignment: CDR1 MDHEN and CDR2 SYDVKM. The DNA for the CDR3 is TGTGCCAGCAGTTTAGGCAGAGAGCAGTTCTTC. Translated, it gives CASSLGREQFF.

This chain uses TRBV29-1 with TRBJ1-3; D remains ambiguous. Germline assignment: CDR1 SQVTM and CDR2 ANQGSEA. CDR3 length: 11 residues. The ends were cut back, 7 bases at V and 3 bases at J, with 7 bases in the middle. CDR3 protein: CSGRVGNTIYF. CDR3 coding DNA: TGCAGCGGGAGGGTTGGAAACACCATATATTTT.

This sequence joins TRBV4-1 and TRBJ1-4, with D possibly matching TRBD1 (5 bases). The germline gives CDR1 MGHRA, CDR2 YSYEKL. V was trimmed by 0 bases and J by 8 bases, leaving 16 bases between them. This CDR3 region has 16 residues. The DNA for the CDR3 is TGCGCCAGCAGCCAAGATCCGGCGGGGGATTGGGAAAAACTGTTTTTT. Translating it yields CASSQDPAGDWEKLFF.

This clone was recorded a few times. The gene calls are TRBV20-1 and TRBJ2-7, with D maybe TRBD1 (5 bases). The CDR3 has 11 residues. The V gene's germline CDR1 is DFQATT and CDR2 SNEGSKA (reference sequence). The CDR3 region is CSQLRSGLQYF. The DNA for the CDR3 is TGCAGCCAGCTAAGATCAGGGCTTCAGTACTTC.

This rearrangement joins TRBV5-5 to TRBJ2-3; 11 bases are shared with TRBD2. With V trimmed by 6 bases and J by 1 base, 7 bases remained unmatched. Germline loops: CDR1 SGHKS, CDR2 YYEKEE (reference sequence). This CDR3 contains 16 residues. The CDR3: CASTHPGLAGTDTQYF. The CDR3 DNA reads TGTGCCAGCACCCACCCGGGACTAGCGGGCACAGATACGCAGTATTTT.

The chain couples TRBV2 to TRBJ2-7, with 11 bases fitting TRBD1. The CDR3 sequence is 15 residues long. Per the germline V gene, CDR1 is SNHLY and CDR2 is FYNNEI. Germline trimming cut 5 bases from V and 5 bases from J; bases unmatched to any gene: 8. Here the CDR3 reads CASSYGGQGANEQYF. CDR3 sequence (DNA): TGTGCCAGCAGTTACGGCGGACAGGGGGCCAACGAGCAGTACTTC.

The chain combines TRBV5-1 with TRBJ2-7, with D perhaps matching TRBD1 (5 bases). V shed 4 bases and J shed 0 bases, with 17 bases lying between them. Looked up from germline, CDR1 is SGHRS and CDR2 is YFSETQ. There are 16 residues in the CDR3. The CDR3, as DNA: TGCGCCAGCAGCCTTGGGGCACACCACGTCTCCTACGAGCAGTACTTC. This translates into CASSLGAHHVSYEQYF.

The rearrangement links TRBV6-6 to TRBJ1-2, with 10 bases matching TRBD1. V dropped 2 bases and J dropped 3; count of bases not matched to a gene: 6. This CDR3 comprises 16 residues. The germline gives CDR1 MNHNY, CDR2 SVGAGI (reference sequence). The CDR3 loop is CASSYLTGGRDYGYTF. CDR3 nucleotide sequence: TGTGCCAGCAGTTACCTGACAGGGGGCCGGGACTATGGCTACACCTTC.